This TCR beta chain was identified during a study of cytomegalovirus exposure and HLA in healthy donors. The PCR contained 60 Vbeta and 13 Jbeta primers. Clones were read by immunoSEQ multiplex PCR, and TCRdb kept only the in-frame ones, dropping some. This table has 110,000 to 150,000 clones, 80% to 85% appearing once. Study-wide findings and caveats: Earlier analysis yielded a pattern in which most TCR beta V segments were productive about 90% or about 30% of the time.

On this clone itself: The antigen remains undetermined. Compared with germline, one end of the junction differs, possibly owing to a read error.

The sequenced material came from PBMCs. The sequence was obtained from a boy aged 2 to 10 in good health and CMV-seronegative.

CDR3 sequence reads: CSSSLFGGGSSYNEQFF. The CDR3 bases are TGTTCCAGCAGCTTATTTGGCGGGGGAAGCTCCTACAATGAGCAGTTCTTC. The chain couples TRBV7-3 to TRBJ2-1; 7 bases line up with TRBD2. The germline gives CDR1 SGHTA, CDR2 FQGTGA. The CDR3 contains 17 residues.